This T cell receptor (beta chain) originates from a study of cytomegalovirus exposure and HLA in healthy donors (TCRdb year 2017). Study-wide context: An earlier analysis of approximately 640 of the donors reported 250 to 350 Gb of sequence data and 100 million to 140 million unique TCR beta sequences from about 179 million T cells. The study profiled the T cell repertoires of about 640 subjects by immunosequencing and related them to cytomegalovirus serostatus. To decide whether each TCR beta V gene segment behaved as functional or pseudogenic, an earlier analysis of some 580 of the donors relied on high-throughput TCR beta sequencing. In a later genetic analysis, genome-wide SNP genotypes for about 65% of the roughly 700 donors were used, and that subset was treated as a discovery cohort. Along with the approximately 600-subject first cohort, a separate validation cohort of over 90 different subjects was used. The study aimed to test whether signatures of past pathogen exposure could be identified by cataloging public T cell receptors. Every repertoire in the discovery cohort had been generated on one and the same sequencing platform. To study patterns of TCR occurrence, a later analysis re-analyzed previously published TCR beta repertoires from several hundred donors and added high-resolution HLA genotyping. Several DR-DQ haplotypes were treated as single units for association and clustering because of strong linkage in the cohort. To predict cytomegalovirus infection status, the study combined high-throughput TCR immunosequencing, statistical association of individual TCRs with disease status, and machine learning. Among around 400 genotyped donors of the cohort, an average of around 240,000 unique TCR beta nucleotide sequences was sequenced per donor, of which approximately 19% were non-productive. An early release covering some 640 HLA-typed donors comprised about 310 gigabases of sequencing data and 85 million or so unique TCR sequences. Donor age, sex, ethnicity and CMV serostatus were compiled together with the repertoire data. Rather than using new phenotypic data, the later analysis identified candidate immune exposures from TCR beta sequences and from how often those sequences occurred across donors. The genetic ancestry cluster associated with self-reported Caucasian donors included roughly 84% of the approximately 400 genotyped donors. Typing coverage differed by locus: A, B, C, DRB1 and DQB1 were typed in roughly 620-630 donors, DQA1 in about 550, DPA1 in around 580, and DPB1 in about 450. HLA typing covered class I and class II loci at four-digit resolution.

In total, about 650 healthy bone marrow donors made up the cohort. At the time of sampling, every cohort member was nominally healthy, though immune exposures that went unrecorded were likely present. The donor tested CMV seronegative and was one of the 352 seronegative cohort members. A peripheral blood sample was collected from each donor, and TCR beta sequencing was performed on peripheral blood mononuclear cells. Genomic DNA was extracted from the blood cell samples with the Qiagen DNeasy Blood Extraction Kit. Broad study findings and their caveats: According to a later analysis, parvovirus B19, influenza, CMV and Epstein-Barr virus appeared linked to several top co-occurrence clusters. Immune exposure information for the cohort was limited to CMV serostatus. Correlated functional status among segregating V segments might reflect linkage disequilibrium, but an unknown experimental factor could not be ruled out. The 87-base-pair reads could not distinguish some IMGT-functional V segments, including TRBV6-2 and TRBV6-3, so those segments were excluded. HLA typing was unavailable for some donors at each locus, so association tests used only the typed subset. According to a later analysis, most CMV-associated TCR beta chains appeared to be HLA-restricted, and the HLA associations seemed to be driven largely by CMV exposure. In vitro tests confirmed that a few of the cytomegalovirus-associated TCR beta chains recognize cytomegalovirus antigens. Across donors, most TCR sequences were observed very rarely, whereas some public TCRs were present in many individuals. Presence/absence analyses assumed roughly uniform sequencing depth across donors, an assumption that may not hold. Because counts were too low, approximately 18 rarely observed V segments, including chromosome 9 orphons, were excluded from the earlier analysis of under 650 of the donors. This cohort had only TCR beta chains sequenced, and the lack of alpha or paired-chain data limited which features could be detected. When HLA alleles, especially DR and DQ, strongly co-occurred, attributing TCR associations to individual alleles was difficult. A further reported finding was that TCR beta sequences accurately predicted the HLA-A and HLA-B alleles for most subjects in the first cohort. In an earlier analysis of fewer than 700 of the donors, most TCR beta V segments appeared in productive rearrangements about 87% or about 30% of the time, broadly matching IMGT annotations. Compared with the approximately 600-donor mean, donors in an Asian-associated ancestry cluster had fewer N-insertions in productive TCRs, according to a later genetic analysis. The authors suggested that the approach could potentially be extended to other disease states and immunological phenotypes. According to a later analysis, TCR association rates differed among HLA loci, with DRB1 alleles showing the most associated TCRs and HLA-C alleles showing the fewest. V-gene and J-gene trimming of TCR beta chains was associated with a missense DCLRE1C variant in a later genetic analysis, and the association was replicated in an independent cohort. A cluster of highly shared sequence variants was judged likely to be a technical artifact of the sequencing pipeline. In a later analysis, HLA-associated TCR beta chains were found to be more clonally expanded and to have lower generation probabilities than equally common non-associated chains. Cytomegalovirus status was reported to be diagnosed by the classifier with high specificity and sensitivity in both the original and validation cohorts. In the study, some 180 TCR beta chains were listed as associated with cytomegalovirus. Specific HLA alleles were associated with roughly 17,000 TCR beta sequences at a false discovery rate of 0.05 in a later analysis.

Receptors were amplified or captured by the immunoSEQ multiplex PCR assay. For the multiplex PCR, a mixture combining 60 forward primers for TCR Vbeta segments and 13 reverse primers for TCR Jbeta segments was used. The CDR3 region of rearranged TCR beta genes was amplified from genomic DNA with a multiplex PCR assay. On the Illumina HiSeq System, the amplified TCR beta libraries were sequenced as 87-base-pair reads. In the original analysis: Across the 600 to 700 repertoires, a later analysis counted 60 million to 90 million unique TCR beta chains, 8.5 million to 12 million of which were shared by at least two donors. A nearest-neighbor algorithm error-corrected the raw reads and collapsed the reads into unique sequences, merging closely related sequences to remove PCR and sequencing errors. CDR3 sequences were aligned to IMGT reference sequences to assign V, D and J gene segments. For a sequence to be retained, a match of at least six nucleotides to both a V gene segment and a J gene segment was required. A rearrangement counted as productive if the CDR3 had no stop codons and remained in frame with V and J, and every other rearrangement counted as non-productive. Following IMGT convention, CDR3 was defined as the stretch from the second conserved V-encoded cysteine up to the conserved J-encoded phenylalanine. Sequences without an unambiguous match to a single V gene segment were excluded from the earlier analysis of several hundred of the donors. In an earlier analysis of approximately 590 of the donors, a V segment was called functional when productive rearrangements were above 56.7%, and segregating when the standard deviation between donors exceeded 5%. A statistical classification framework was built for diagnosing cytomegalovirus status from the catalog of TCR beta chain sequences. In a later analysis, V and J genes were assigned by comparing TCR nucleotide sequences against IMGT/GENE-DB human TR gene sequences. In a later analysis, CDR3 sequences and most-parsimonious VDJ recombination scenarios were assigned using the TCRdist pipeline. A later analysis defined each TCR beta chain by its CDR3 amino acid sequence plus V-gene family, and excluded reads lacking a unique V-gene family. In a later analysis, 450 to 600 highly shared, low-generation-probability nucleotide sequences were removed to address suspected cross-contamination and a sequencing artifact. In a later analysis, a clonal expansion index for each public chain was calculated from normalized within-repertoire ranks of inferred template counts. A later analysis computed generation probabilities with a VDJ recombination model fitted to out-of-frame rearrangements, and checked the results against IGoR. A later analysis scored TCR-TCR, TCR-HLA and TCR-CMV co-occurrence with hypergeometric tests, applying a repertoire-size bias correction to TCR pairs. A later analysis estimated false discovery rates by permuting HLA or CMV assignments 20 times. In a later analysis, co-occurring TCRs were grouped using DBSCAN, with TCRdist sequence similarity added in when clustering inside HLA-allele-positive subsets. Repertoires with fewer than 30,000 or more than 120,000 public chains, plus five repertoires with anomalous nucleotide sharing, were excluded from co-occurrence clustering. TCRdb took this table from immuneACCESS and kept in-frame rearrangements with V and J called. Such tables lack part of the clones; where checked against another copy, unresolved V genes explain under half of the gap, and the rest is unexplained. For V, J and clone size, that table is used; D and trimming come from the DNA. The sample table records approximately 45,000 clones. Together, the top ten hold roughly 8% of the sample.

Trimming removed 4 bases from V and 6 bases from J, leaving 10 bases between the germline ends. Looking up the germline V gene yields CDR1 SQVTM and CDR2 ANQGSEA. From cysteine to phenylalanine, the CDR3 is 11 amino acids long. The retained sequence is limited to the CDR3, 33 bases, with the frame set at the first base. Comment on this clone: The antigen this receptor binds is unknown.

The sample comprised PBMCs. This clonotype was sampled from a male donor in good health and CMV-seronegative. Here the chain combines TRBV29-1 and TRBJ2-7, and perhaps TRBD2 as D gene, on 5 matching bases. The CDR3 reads CSVGSGVEQYF. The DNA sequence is TGCAGCGTTGGGTCCGGGGTCGAGCAGTACTTC.